What follows is one T cell receptor (beta chain) and its context. Its antigen remains unidentified. The data were taken from a study of CXCR3-negative and CXCR3-positive naive CD8 T cells. Study information: Across all libraries, TRB reads numbered approximately 140 million, with about 1.5 +/- 0.3 million in each library. Broader study findings: TRB CDR3s were more hydrophobic in CXCR3-positive than in CXCR3-negative naive cells. Unlike memory cells, which differed, naive CXCR3-negative and CXCR3-positive cells had similar TRBV-TRBJ usage.

UMI-labeled 5' RACE TRB cDNA libraries were prepared from the cells. Reanalyzing the 5' RACE reads, TCRdb keeps one entry per CDR3 protein, without DNA. The repertoire table contains about 81,000 distinct CDR3 sequences. CDR1 and CDR2 from the germline V gene are SQVTM and ANQGSEA. This CDR3 contains 12 residues. With roughly 300,000 cells each, the CD8+ T cell subsets were individually sorted in triplicate. V and J are TRBV29-1 and TRBJ2-1; TCRdb outputs TRBD1, but without DNA this stays unchecked. The sequence was collected from a human donor in good health. Some clones in this sample may be carry-over from other donors' samples. Sequencing was done on a sample of naive CXCR3- CD8+ T cells from blood. Subset reported: CD45RO-CCR7+CD27+CD95- naive CD8+ T cells lacking CXCR3 (TNR3-). CDR3 in amino acids: CSVEDRTQGKFF.